Presented here are 3 T cell receptor beta chains from one specimen sequenced in a study of blood T cells in healthy people across ages. Using a J-beta primer mix together with a sample-barcoded 5' primer, a second PCR was run for about 6 to 12 cycles. One entry per CDR3 protein, called by TCRdb with MiXCR from the 5' RACE reads. The repertoire consists of about 760,000 distinct CDR3 sequences, with approximately 25% occurring once and the leading ten covering under 9.5%. The same sample was also used in a study of T cells of mothers and their children.

The sample taken for sequencing was blood. The receptor source for this set is a boy under 18 in good health.

This chain connects TRBV7-2 to TRBJ2-7; maybe TRBD1 (6 bases). Germline V gives CDR1 SGHTA, CDR2 FQGNSA. Trimming shortened V by 7 bases and J by 6 bases, and 19 bases separated the two germline ends. The CDR3 sequence is 14 residues long. In nucleotides, the CDR3 is TGTGCCAGCAACTCGGGGTCGGACAGCGGCGAGCAGTACTTC. Translating it yields CASNSGSDSGEQYF.

This clonotype has only a few counts. The rearrangement links TRBV20-1 to TRBJ1-1; the D is unclear. Germline CDR1 DFQATT, CDR2 SNEGSKA (reference sequence). The CDR3 is 13 residues long. The V and J ends lost 2 bases and 5 bases respectively, with 12 bases between them. In DNA form, the CDR3 reads TGCAGTGCTAGAAACTACCTAGAGACTGAAGCTTTCTTT. Its translation: CSARNYLETEAFF.

The chain joins TRBV14 to TRBJ2-1; 11 nucleotides agree with TRBD2. The trim removed 5 bases at V and 6 bases at J, leaving 6 bases unmatched. Germline V gene data show CDR1 as SGHDN and CDR2 as FVKESK. CDR3 size: 15 residues. In DNA, the CDR3 is TGTGCCAGCAGCAAGGGACTAGCGGCTTGCAATGAGCAGTTCTTC. This translates into CASSKGLAACNEQFF.